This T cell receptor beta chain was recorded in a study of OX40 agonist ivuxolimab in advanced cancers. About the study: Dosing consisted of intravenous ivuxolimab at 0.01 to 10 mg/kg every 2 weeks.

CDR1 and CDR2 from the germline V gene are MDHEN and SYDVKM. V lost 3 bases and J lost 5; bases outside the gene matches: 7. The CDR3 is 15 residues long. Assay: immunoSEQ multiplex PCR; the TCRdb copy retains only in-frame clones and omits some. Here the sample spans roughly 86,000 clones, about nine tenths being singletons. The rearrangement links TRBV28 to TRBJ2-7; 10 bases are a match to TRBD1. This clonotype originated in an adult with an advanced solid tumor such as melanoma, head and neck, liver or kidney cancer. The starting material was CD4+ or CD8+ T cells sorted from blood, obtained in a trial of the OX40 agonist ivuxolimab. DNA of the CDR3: TGTGCCAGCAGTTTGGACCGGGACAGGGGTGACGAGCAGTACTTC. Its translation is CASSLDRDRGDEQYF.